In its sample, the clone carrying this TCR beta chain was seen a few times. This sample stems from a study of blood T cell repertoires in COVID-19. Here immunoSEQ multiplex PCR was the method, and the copy in TCRdb shows in-frame clones only, minus some. Among roughly 66,000 clones listed, around 92% were seen once. After removal of 5 bases from V and 7 bases from J, the junction contained 7 bases not matched to a gene. The germline CDR1 and CDR2 sequences are MNHEY and SMNVEV (reference sequence). This CDR3 has 13 amino acids. The receptor was isolated from a human donor with active COVID-19. The donor label of this sample is uncertain. Sequencing was done on a sample of peripheral blood. The chain employs TRBV27 and TRBJ1-2; 7 nucleotides agree with TRBD1. CDR3 nucleotides: TGTGCCAGCAGTACAGGAAGGGGGCTTGGCTACACCTTC. Protein product: CASSTGRGLGYTF.